Following are 2 T cell receptor beta chains from one sample sequenced in a study of blood T cell repertoires in COVID-19. Profiled with immunoSEQ multiplex PCR; TCRdb holds only in-frame clones, not every one. The profile shows roughly 52,000 clones, roughly 87% of them singletons. What was sequenced was peripheral blood. Receptor source: a man in his forties with COVID-19, enrolled during active disease.

This chain links TRBV5-4 with TRBJ2-1; TRBD2 is a possible D gene (6 bases). The germline V gene has CDR1 SGHNT and CDR2 YYREEE (reference sequence). Trimming pared 3 bases from V and 10 bases from J, leaving 14 bases between. The CDR3 sequence is 13 residues long. The CDR3 sequence: CASSSILAPEQFF. The CDR3 DNA reads TGTGCCAGCAGCTCCATTCTAGCGCCAGAGCAGTTCTTC.

This chain uses TRBV24-1 with TRBJ1-2; 7 bases line up with TRBD1. J was trimmed by 5 bases and V by 2 bases; bases with no gene match: 10. This CDR3 is 16 amino acids long. The V gene's germline CDR1 is KGHDR and CDR2 SFDVKD. CDR3 region: CATSDSPDRASYGYTF. CDR3 nucleotides: TGTGCCACCAGTGATTCCCCCGACAGGGCTTCTTATGGCTACACCTTC.